This T cell receptor (beta chain) was captured in a study of blood T cell repertoires in COVID-19. About the research overall: There were acute and convalescent COVID-19 samples, and they came from the United States, Italy and Spain. T cells, B-cell-depleted T cells, or PBMCs provided the cDNA or gDNA that served as material.

Germline V CDR1 and CDR2: ENHRY, SYGVKD. This CDR3 comprises 16 residues. Deletions cut 0 bases from V and 1 base from J, with 10 bases between. The method was immunoSEQ multiplex PCR; TCRdb's version includes in-frame clones alone and lacks a portion of them. The profile covers 81,000 or so clones, with around 86% appearing a single time and around 7.8% taken by the ten largest. The V and J genes are TRBV10-3 and TRBJ2-1, with TRBD2 as a possible D gene (5 bases). Sequenced sample: peripheral blood. This receptor was taken from a man aged 50 or older with active COVID-19. The CDR3 sequence is CAISESAGTSYNEQFF. The DNA for the CDR3 is TGTGCCATCAGTGAGTCGGCGGGCACGTCCTACAATGAGCAGTTCTTC.